This entry lists 27 T cell receptor beta chains sequenced from one sample in a study of OX40 agonist ivuxolimab in advanced cancers. The library was made by the immunoSEQ multiplex PCR assay. TCRdb's version of the immuneACCESS table is confined to in-frame rearrangements and falls short of the full clone set. An unresolved V gene accounts for under half of the shortfall where checked; the remainder is of unknown origin. The sample data list tens of thousands of clones, and around 92% of these were observed just once. The top ten constitute roughly a sixth of the sample. Sequences were derived from CD4+ or CD8+ T cells sorted from blood, sampled in a trial of the OX40 agonist ivuxolimab. These receptors all stem from an adult with an advanced solid tumor such as melanoma, head and neck, liver or kidney cancer.

On this clone: Other DNA sequences from this sample encode an identical CDR3 as well. The rearrangement uses TRBV5-1 and TRBJ2-7, with D perhaps matching TRBD2 (5 bases). The CDR3 sequence is 14 residues long. Trimming pared 3 bases from V and 0 bases from J, leaving 10 bases between. The germline gives CDR1 SGHRS, CDR2 YFSETQ. The CDR3 sequence is CASSWTGSSYEQYF. The CDR3 nucleotides are TGCGCCAGCAGCTGGACTGGCAGCTCCTACGAGCAGTACTTC.

The chain uses TRBV5-6 and TRBJ2-2, with TRBD2 identical over 7 bases. Germline loops: CDR1 SGHDT, CDR2 YYEEEE. Losses at the gene ends were 4 bases for V and 2 bases for J; bases not matched to a gene: 8. This CDR3 is built from 16 residues. CDR3 loop: CASSPTSSPNTGELFF. CDR3 DNA sequence: TGTGCCAGCAGCCCGACTAGCTCTCCAAACACCGGGGAGCTGTTTTTT.

The V call is TRBV15, the J call TRBJ2-2; 14 bases line up with TRBD2. J was trimmed by 3 bases and V by 5 bases; bases with no gene match: 8. Germline CDR1 LNHNV, CDR2 YYDKDF (reference sequence). The CDR3 is 18 amino acids. The CDR3 sequence: CATSPRLAGGPDTGELFF. CDR3 in DNA: TGTGCCACCAGCCCTAGACTAGCGGGAGGGCCAGACACCGGGGAGCTGTTTTTT.

The chain recombines TRBV9 with TRBJ1-1; 7 nucleotides line up with TRBD1. Germline V gene lookup returns CDR1 SGDLS and CDR2 YYNGEE. The CDR3 is 13 amino acids. V lost 3 bases and J lost 4; bases outside the gene matches: 3. For the CDR3, the DNA is TGTGCCAGCAGCGACAGGGGCCCCACTGAAGCTTTCTTT. Encoded protein: CASSDRGPTEAFF.

This clone was seen more than once but under ten times. V and J are TRBV10-3 and TRBJ1-1; unclear D gene. The V end was cut by 3 bases, the J end by 8 bases, with 16 bases between. Germline V gives CDR1 ENHRY, CDR2 SYGVKD. The CDR3 is 14 residues long. CDR3 sequence reads: CAISEKGSTIEAFF. The CDR3 nucleotides read TGTGCCATCAGTGAAAAGGGATCTACGATCGAAGCTTTCTTT.

Concerning this clone: One end of the junction varies from germline; a read error may be responsible. The chain couples TRBV6-5 to TRBJ2-2; 10 positions match TRBD2. The CDR3 is 16 amino acids. CDR1 and CDR2 (germline): MNHEY, SVGAGI. CDR3 nucleotide sequence: TGTGCCAGCAGTTCCGTTACTAGCGGGAACGCCGGGGAGCTGTTTTTT. It is translated as CASSSVTSGNAGELFF.

Here the CDR3 DNA reads TGTGCCAGCAGCGGGGACAGAAGTAACTATGGCTACACCTTC. Amino acid sequence: CASSGDRSNYGYTF. V and J are TRBV5-4 and TRBJ1-2; 7 bases line up with TRBD1. The junction had 4 bases not matched to a gene; V was cut back by 4 bases and J by 1 base. Germline loops: CDR1 SGHNT, CDR2 YYREEE (reference sequence). The CDR3 is 14 residues long.

The V call is TRBV13, the J call TRBJ2-7, with TRBD1 matching 8 bases. V shed 2 bases, J shed 3 bases, and the junction held 6 bases outside the gene matches. Germline CDR1 reads PRHDT; CDR2 reads FYEKMQ (reference sequence). The CDR3 sequence is 15 residues long. The CDR3 sequence: CASSLSPGGSYEQYF. The CDR3 bases are TGTGCCAGCAGCTTAAGCCCAGGGGGCAGCTACGAGCAGTACTTC.

The V gene is TRBV4-1, the J gene TRBJ2-1, with D possibly TRBD2 on 6 matching bases. Germline CDR1 and CDR2: MGHRA and YSYEKL. The CDR3 is made up of 19 amino acids. The V and J ends lost 1 base and 0 bases respectively, with 19 bases between them. The CDR3 loop is CASSQGKEGGKSSYNEQFF. The CDR3 bases are TGCGCCAGCAGCCAAGGGAAGGAGGGCGGGAAGAGCTCCTACAATGAGCAGTTCTTC.

The chain carries TRBV21-1 and TRBJ1-1; TRBD1 is the table's D call and was not checked against the DNA. TRBV21-1 is described as a pseudogene. The CDR3 is 18 amino acids. The CDR3 DNA reads TGTGCCAGCAGCAACCCCTCGGGGACAGGGGACTCAAACACTGAAGCTTTCTTT. Encoded protein: CASSNPSGTGDSNTEAFF.

The chain uses TRBV7-9 and TRBJ2-7, with a tentative D call TRBD2 (6 bases). The V gene lost 5 bases and the J gene lost 7 bases, with 24 bases spanning the gap. The CDR3 is made up of 16 amino acids. Germline CDR1 is SEHNR and CDR2 is FQNEAQ (reference sequence). CDR3 in amino acids: CASSPYSGEGTEEQYF. The CDR3 nucleotides read TGTGCCAGCAGCCCTTATTCGGGGGAAGGAACGGAGGAGCAGTACTTC.

The chain combines TRBV6-5 with TRBJ2-7; D is possibly TRBD1 (6 bases). The CDR3 length is 14 residues. V lost 2 bases, J lost 4 bases, and 12 bases lay in between. Looked up from germline, CDR1 is MNHEY and CDR2 is SVGAGI. CDR3 amino acids: CASSYTGSMYEQYF. The CDR3 bases are TGTGCCAGCAGTTACACAGGGAGTATGTACGAGCAGTACTTC.

The rearrangement joins TRBV11-2 to TRBJ2-1; no definite D call. The CDR3 runs to 13 residues. V was pared by 2 bases and J by 2 bases, with 4 bases between. Germline CDR1 reads SGHAT; CDR2 reads FQNNGV. CDR3 sequence: CASSLFAYNEQFF. The DNA of the CDR3 is TGTGCCAGCAGCTTATTTGCCTACAATGAGCAGTTCTTC. The full variable domain, completed using reference TRBV11-2 and TRBJ2-1, is EAGVAQSPRYKIIEKRQSVAFWCNPISGHATLYWYQQILGQGPKLLIQFQNNGVVDDSQLPKDRFSAERLKGVDSTLKIQPAKLEDSAVYLCASSLFAYNEQFFGPGTRLTVL.

The chain joins TRBV6-4 to TRBJ1-2; no clear D gene. With 2 bases removed from V and 0 bases from J, the gap between germline ends came to 19 bases. Germline CDR1 is MRHNA and CDR2 is SNTAGT. The CDR3 totals 18 residues. CDR3 coding DNA: TGTGCCAGCAGTGACCAGGAGCGGGTAGTTAGTACTAACTATGGCTACACCTTC. Translated: CASSDQERVVSTNYGYTF.

The chain uses TRBV13 and TRBJ2-7, with TRBD1 as a possible D gene (6 bases). The CDR3 is made up of 14 amino acids. Trimming took off 6 bases at V and 3 bases at J, with 15 bases between the two ends. CDR1 is PRHDT, CDR2 FYEKMQ, per germline (reference sequence). The CDR3 nucleotides read TGTGCCAGCAGTCAGAGGGGGAGTTACTACGAGCAGTACTTC. It specifies CASSQRGSYYEQYF.

This chain joins TRBV2 and TRBJ2-1, with 8 bases that match TRBD2. Germline V CDR1 and CDR2: SNHLY, FYNNEI. V shed 6 bases and J 4 bases; nucleotides not matched to a gene: 2. This CDR3 has 13 residues. This CDR3 is CASSSGGYNEQFF. The CDR3 DNA is TGTGCCAGCAGCTCGGGGGGGTACAATGAGCAGTTCTTC.

The rearrangement links TRBV16 to TRBJ1-4; D is possibly TRBD1 (5 bases). The CDR3 has 14 residues. Trimming took 1 base from V and 8 from J, leaving 11 bases between them. Germline CDR1 is KGHSY and CDR2 is FQNENV. Here the CDR3 DNA reads TGTGCCAGCAGCCAATGGCGCCAGGGCGAAAAACTGTTTTTT. Protein product: CASSQWRQGEKLFF.

In nucleotides, the CDR3 is TGTGCCAGCAGTTTATCTGGGACTAGTGCCTCTTCAGGGAGCGAGCAGTACTTC. Its protein is CASSLSGTSASSGSEQYF. The chain joins TRBV27 to TRBJ2-7; 8 bases agree with TRBD2. V lost 0 bases and J lost 6; bases outside the gene matches: 16. Germline CDR1 is MNHEY and CDR2 is SMNVEV (reference sequence). The CDR3 runs 18 residues.

Points on this clone: Other DNA sequences from this sample encode an identical CDR3 as well. The V and J genes are TRBV9 and TRBJ2-1, with D unresolved. Per the germline V gene, CDR1 is SGDLS and CDR2 is YYNGEE. The CDR3 covers 12 residues. Trimming left V 0 bases short and J 6 bases short, with 4 bases between. CDR3 sequence: CASSVGSNEQFF. The DNA of the CDR3 is TGTGCCAGCAGCGTAGGGTCCAATGAGCAGTTCTTC.

In this sample, this clone turned up a few times. The gene calls are TRBV4-1 and TRBJ1-1, with D hard to call. This CDR3 spans 14 amino acids. The ends were cut back, 1 base at V and 5 bases at J, with 11 bases in the middle. CDR1 MGHRA and CDR2 YSYEKL come from the germline V gene. The CDR3 sequence is CASSQVGVGTEAFF. CDR3 sequence (DNA): TGCGCCAGCAGCCAAGTTGGGGTGGGGACTGAAGCTTTCTTT.

V usage is TRBV25-1 and J usage is TRBJ1-1; 8 bases map to TRBD1. The V and J ends lost 6 bases and 0 bases, in that order; junction bases with no gene match: 9. The CDR3 totals 16 residues. Germline CDR1 is MGHDK and CDR2 is SYGVNS. The CDR3 region is CASRPHRTGMNTEAFF. For the CDR3, the DNA is TGTGCCAGCAGACCTCACCGGACAGGGATGAACACTGAAGCTTTCTTT.

The V and J genes are TRBV27 and TRBJ2-2; 7 bases are shared with TRBD2. There are 14 residues in the CDR3. The ends lost 3 bases at V and 6 bases at J; junction bases unmatched: 4. CDR1 and CDR2 from the germline V gene are MNHEY and SMNVEV (reference sequence). The CDR3 is CASSFAGVPGELFF. In DNA, the CDR3 is TGTGCCAGCAGTTTTGCGGGAGTGCCCGGGGAGCTGTTTTTT.

V and J are TRBV5-6 and TRBJ2-2, with TRBD2 matching 13 bases. This CDR3 has 16 residues. Trimming removed 0 bases from V and 8 bases from J; junction bases left unmatched: 4. Germline V CDR1 and CDR2: SGHDT, YYEEEE. The chain's CDR3 is CASSLELAGGLGELFF. The CDR3 bases are TGTGCCAGCAGCTTGGAACTAGCGGGGGGGCTAGGGGAGCTGTTTTTT.

The V call is TRBV4-1, the J call TRBJ2-7; 11 positions match TRBD2. The CDR3 sequence is 15 residues long. V shed 6 bases, J shed 4 bases, and the junction held 8 bases outside the gene matches. Germline V gives CDR1 MGHRA, CDR2 YSYEKL. The CDR3 protein is CASRLAGAAGYEQYF. CDR3 sequence (DNA): TGCGCCAGCAGACTAGCGGGGGCCGCCGGATACGAGCAGTACTTC.

This chain joins TRBV7-8 and TRBJ1-1; 7 bases align to TRBD1. The CDR3 length is 12 residues. Germline CDR1 reads SGHVS; CDR2 reads FQNEAQ. The V gene end was trimmed by 1 base and the J gene end by 10 bases; junction bases not matched to a gene: 3. CDR3 bases: TGTGCCAGCAGCTTAGGACAGGGTGGAGCTTTCTTT. The encoded protein is CASSLGQGGAFF. The full variable domain, with the rest looked up from reference TRBV7-8 and TRBJ1-1, is GAGVSQSPRYKVAKRGQDVALRCDPISGHVSLFWYQQALGQGPEFLTYFQNEAQLDKSGLPSDRFFAERPEGSVSTLKIQRTQQEDSAVYLCASSLGQGGAFFGQGTRLTVV.

The rearrangement joins TRBV2 to TRBJ2-7, with TRBD2 matching 7 bases. The CDR3 length is 14 residues. Trimming at V came to 8 bases and at J to 0 bases, leaving 7 bases not matched to a gene. In germline, CDR1 is SNHLY, CDR2 FYNNEI. Written as DNA, the CDR3 is TGTGCCAGCCTCGGAGGGAGGGCCTCCTACGAGCAGTACTTC. It encodes CASLGGRASYEQYF.

The chain carries TRBV19 and TRBJ1-5, with D unclear. The CDR3 runs 13 residues. Germline loops: CDR1 LNHDA, CDR2 SQIVND (reference sequence). Between the trimmed V and J ends, which lost 5 bases and 3 bases, there was a span of 8 bases. The CDR3: CASSLGYNQPQHF. The CDR3 nucleotides read TGTGCCAGTAGTTTGGGGTACAATCAGCCCCAGCATTTT.